Following are 20 T cell receptor beta chains from one sample sequenced in a study of a mutant IDH1 vaccine in newly diagnosed glioma. The sample's time point: week 23, last vaccination. Every single dose of the vaccine, 300 ug of mutant IDH1 20-mer peptide, came with topical imiquimod. Only in-frame clones appear in the TCRdb table, and some are missing; sequencing was by immunoSEQ multiplex PCR. Found here are some 26,000 clones, about four fifths of them singletons; the top ten hold approximately 17%. These receptors are not linked to any known antigen. The sample in question was PBMCs, obtained from a glioma patient whose treatment included an IDH1 peptide vaccine. These receptors all stem from a woman under 40 with glioma.

This chain joins TRBV29-1 and TRBJ1-2; 7 bases align to TRBD1. V lost 6 bases to trimming and J lost 0 bases; unmatched junction nucleotides: 19. Germline values: CDR1 SQVTM, CDR2 ANQGSEA. This CDR3 contains 18 residues. DNA for the CDR3: TGCAGCGTCTATCGACAGGGTACGAATCGAGCAGCTAACTATGGCTACACCTTC. Protein sequence: CSVYRQGTNRAANYGYTF.

The chain is built from TRBV6-5 and TRBJ2-7; either TRBD1 or TRBD2 may supply D (5 bases each). V shed 4 bases and J shed 5 bases, with 6 bases lying between them. Germline V gene data show CDR1 as MNHEY and CDR2 as SVGAGI. This CDR3 region has 11 residues. In nucleotides, the CDR3 is TGTGCCAGCAGTTGGGGGAACGAGCAGTACTTC. Translating gives CASSWGNEQYF.

This chain connects TRBV7-2 to TRBJ1-1; no firm D call. The V end was cut by 4 bases, the J end by 7 bases, with 7 bases between. Germline V lookup: CDR1 SGHTA, CDR2 FQGNSA. The CDR3 runs to 11 residues. The CDR3 nucleotides are TGTGCCAGCAGCTCAGGCCGTGAAGCTTTCTTT. Translation gives CASSSGREAFF.

This clone occurred a few times. V usage is TRBV4-1 and J usage is TRBJ1-1; D remains unclear. V lost 0 bases and J lost 1, with 9 bases in between. CDR3 length equals 15 residues. Per the germline V gene, CDR1 is MGHRA and CDR2 is YSYEKL. The CDR3, as DNA: TGCGCCAGCAGCCAAGATCTGTGGGGGAACACTGAAGCTTTCTTT. Amino acids: CASSQDLWGNTEAFF.

The CDR3 DNA sequence: TGTGCCAGCAGAGCTAGCGGGGGTTCGGGAGATACGCAGTATTTT. Amino acid sequence: CASRASGGSGDTQYF. The gene calls are TRBV2 and TRBJ2-3; 10 bases match TRBD2. Germline trimming cut 6 bases from V and 5 bases from J; bases unmatched to any gene: 8. The CDR3 is 15 residues long. Looked up from germline, CDR1 is SNHLY and CDR2 is FYNNEI.

This chain joins TRBV2 and TRBJ2-3; no firm D call. Germline CDR1 is SNHLY and CDR2 is FYNNEI. V was shortened by 6 bases and J by 6 bases, with 13 bases between the two germline ends. This CDR3 is built from 13 residues. CDR3 region: CASRSSNGDTQYF. In DNA form, the CDR3 reads TGTGCCAGCAGATCATCCAACGGTGATACGCAGTATTTT.

This chain links TRBV4-3 with TRBJ1-2; 7 bases align to TRBD1. This CDR3 is 15 amino acids long. Trimming removed 5 bases from V and 4 bases from J; junction bases left unmatched: 10. Germline lookup yields CDR1 LGHNA and CDR2 YSLEER. CDR3 sequence reads: CASSTLQGTVYGYTF. CDR3 DNA sequence: TGCGCCAGCAGCACCTTACAGGGGACGGTCTATGGCTACACCTTC.

The J gene is TRBJ1-2, the V gene TRBV6-1; D is unresolved. The germline gives CDR1 MNHNS, CDR2 SASEGT. This CDR3 is 13 amino acids long. V lost 3 bases, J lost 4 bases, and 9 bases lay in between. The DNA of the CDR3 is TGTGCCAGCAGTGAGGGCAGGACCTATGGCTACACCTTC. Protein sequence: CASSEGRTYGYTF.

The genes are TRBV6-5 and TRBJ1-1; D not certain. This CDR3 comprises 13 residues. Trimming pared 2 bases from V and 6 bases from J, leaving 10 bases between. Per germline, CDR1 MNHEY and CDR2 SVGAGI. CDR3 residues: CASSYRRGPEAFF. CDR3 nucleotides: TGTGCCAGCAGTTACCGCCGCGGCCCTGAAGCTTTCTTT.

The chain combines TRBV14 with TRBJ1-1, with unresolved D. The germline CDR1 and CDR2 sequences are SGHDN and FVKESK. V lost 5 bases and J lost 1, with 11 bases in between. This CDR3 is 14 amino acids long. The CDR3 spells CASSAGSGNTEAFF. CDR3 sequence (DNA): TGTGCCAGCAGCGCGGGATCGGGGAACACTGAAGCTTTCTTT. Combining the CDR3 with reference TRBV14 and TRBJ1-1 gives the whole variable domain EAGVTQFPSHSVIEKGQTVTLRCDPISGHDNLYWYRRVMGKEIKFLLHFVKESKQDESGMPNNRFLAERTGGTYSTLKVQPAELEDSGVYFCASSAGSGNTEAFFGQGTRLTVV.

This rearrangement joins TRBV6-5 to TRBJ1-1, with unresolved D. This CDR3 is built from 14 residues. CDR1 is MNHEY, CDR2 SVGAGI, per germline. Trimming pared 4 bases from V and 1 base from J, leaving 10 bases between. CDR3: CASSFTEQNTEAFF. CDR3 nucleotide sequence: TGTGCCAGCAGTTTTACAGAACAGAACACTGAAGCTTTCTTT.

V is TRBV6-4 and J is TRBJ1-3; perhaps TRBD1 as D (5 bases). CDR1 is MRHNA, CDR2 SNTAGT, per germline. The CDR3 has 12 amino acids. The V and J ends lost 11 bases and 8 bases respectively, with 16 bases between them. This CDR3 is CAGPGLPDTIYF. CDR3 in DNA: TGTGCCGGACCGGGACTCCCTGACACCATATATTTT.

The chain carries TRBV5-1 and TRBJ2-7; D gene unclear. From germline, CDR1 is SGHRS and CDR2 YFSETQ. Trimming took off 1 base at V and 5 bases at J, with 10 bases between the two ends. The CDR3 is 13 amino acids. The CDR3 coding sequence is TGCGCCAGCAGCTTGCAGGCCGACCACGAGCAGTACTTC. Residues: CASSLQADHEQYF.

The chain carries TRBV30 and TRBJ1-3; D is perhaps TRBD1 (5 bases). Germline CDR1 is GTSNPN and CDR2 is SVGIG (reference sequence). This CDR3 is 15 amino acids long. V gave up 1 base and J gave up 3 bases, with 13 bases separating them. CDR3 amino acids: CAWSDGTKGGNTIYF. DNA of the CDR3: TGTGCCTGGAGTGACGGGACCAAAGGTGGAAACACCATATATTTT.

This chain links TRBV5-6 with TRBJ2-5; D possibly uses TRBD1 or TRBD2 (5 bases each). With 4 bases removed from V and 5 bases from J, the gap between germline ends came to 18 bases. The germline V gene has CDR1 SGHDT and CDR2 YYEEEE. CDR3 length: 15 residues. The CDR3 coding sequence is TGTGCCAGCAGCGGGGCCGGGACCGTTGGGGAGACCCAGTACTTC. Protein sequence: CASSGAGTVGETQYF.

On this clone: Compared with germline, one end of the junction differs, possibly owing to a read error. The rearrangement links TRBV7-7 to TRBJ1-1; possible D gene TRBD1, 5 bases. Germline V gives CDR1 SSHAT, CDR2 FNYEAQ (reference sequence). The CDR3 is made up of 13 amino acids. CDR3 region: CASSEQENTEAFF. The DNA of the CDR3 is TGTGCTAGCAGCGAACAGGAGAACACTGAAGCTTTCTTT.

In this sample, this clone turned up once. CDR3 protein: CASSFLGPGLQNEQFF. In DNA, the CDR3 is TGTGCCAGCAGCTTTCTCGGGCCCGGGCTACAGAATGAGCAGTTCTTC. The rearrangement uses TRBV5-6 and TRBJ2-1, with D unresolved. The CDR3 extends over 16 amino acids. Germline-derived CDR1 and CDR2 are SGHDT and YYEEEE. V was trimmed by 2 bases and J by 7 bases, leaving 19 bases between them.

This clone was recorded once. This sequence joins TRBV7-2 and TRBJ1-2, with D possibly being TRBD1 (6 bases). The CDR3 contains 18 residues. Deletions cut 4 bases from V and 5 bases from J, with 26 bases between. The germline gives CDR1 SGHTA, CDR2 FQGNSA. The DNA for the CDR3 is TGTGCCAGCAGCTCCATACAGGGAAGAGGCGTTCAGTCATATGGCTACACCTTC. Translated: CASSSIQGRGVQSYGYTF.

J is TRBJ1-5 and V is TRBV7-8, with D uncertain. Per germline, CDR1 SGHVS and CDR2 FQNEAQ. The germline V and J ends were trimmed by 3 bases and 4 bases, with 13 bases remaining between them. The CDR3 is 15 residues long. This CDR3 reads CASSLMPQKNQPQHF. The CDR3 DNA reads TGTGCCAGCAGCTTGATGCCCCAGAAGAATCAGCCCCAGCATTTT.

The gene calls are TRBV5-1 and TRBJ2-3, with TRBD2 identical over 7 bases. This CDR3 has 14 amino acids. Germline CDR1 reads SGHRS; CDR2 reads YFSETQ. Unmatched junction bases numbered 8, after V lost 7 bases and J lost 3 bases. DNA for the CDR3: TGCGCCAGCCGAAACTGGCGGGGGACAGATACGCAGTATTTT. It yields the protein CASRNWRGTDTQYF.